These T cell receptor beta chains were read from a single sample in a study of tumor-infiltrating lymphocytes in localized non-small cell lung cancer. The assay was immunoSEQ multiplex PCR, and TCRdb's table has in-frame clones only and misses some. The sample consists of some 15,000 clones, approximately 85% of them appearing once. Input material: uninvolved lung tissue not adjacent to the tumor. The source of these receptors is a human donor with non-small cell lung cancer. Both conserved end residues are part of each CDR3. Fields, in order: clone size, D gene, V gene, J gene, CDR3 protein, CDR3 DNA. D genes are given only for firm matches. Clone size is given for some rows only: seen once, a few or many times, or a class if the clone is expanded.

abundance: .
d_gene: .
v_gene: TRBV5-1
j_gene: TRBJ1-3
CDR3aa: CASRFIGQNSGNTIYF
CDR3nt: TGCGCCAGCAGGTTTATAGGGCAGAACTCTGGAAACACCATATATTTT

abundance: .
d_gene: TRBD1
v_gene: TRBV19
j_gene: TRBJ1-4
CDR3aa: CASSSGTGNEKLFF
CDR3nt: TGTGCCAGTAGCTCCGGGACAGGGAATGAAAAACTGTTTTTT

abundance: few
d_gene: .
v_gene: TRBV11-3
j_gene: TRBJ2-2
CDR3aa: CASSAKGGSDTGELFF
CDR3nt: TGTGCCAGCAGCGCAAAGGGTGGGTCGGACACCGGGGAGCTGTTTTTT

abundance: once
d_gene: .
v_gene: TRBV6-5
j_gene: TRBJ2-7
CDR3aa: CASRDTITYEQYF
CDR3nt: TGTGCCAGCAGGGACACAATTACCTACGAGCAGTACTTC

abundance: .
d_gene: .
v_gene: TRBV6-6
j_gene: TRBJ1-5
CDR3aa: CASTGGNSNQPQHF
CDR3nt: TGTGCCAGCACGGGGGGGAATAGCAATCAGCCCCAGCATTTT

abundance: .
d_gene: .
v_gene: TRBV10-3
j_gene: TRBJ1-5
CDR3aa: CAISDRADQPQHF
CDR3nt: TGTGCCATCAGTGACAGGGCCGATCAGCCCCAGCATTTT

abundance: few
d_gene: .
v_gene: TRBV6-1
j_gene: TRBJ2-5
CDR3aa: CASSGGGAEETQYF
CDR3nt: TGTGCCAGCAGTGGAGGCGGGGCCGAAGAGACCCAGTACTTC

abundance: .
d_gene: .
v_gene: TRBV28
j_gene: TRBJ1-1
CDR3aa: CASSLSTPGGFEAFF
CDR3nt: TGTGCCAGCAGTTTATCAACGCCGGGAGGGTTTGAAGCTTTCTTT

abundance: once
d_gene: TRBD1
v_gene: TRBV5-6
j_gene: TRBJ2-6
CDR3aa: CASSLWDRTSSGANVLTF
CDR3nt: TGTGCCAGCAGCCTATGGGACAGGACGAGCTCTGGGGCCAACGTCCTGACTTTC

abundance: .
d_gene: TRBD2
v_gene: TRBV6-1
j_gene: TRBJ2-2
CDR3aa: CASSEMSSGTLAGELFF
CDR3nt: TGTGCCAGCAGTGAAATGTCGAGCGGGACGCTCGCCGGGGAGCTGTTTTTT

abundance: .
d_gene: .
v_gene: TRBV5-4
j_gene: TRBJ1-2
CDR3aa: CASSLRVTDRGYTF
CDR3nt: TGTGCCAGCAGCTTGAGGGTAACCGATCGCGGCTACACCTTC

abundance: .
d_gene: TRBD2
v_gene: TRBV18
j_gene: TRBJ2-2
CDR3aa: CASSGTSGNTGELFF
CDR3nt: TGTGCCAGCTCCGGGACTAGCGGGAACACCGGGGAGCTGTTTTTT

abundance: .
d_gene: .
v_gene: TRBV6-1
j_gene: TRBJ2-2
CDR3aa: CASKNTEGAGELFF
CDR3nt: TGTGCCAGCAAGAACACGGAAGGCGCCGGGGAGCTGTTTTTT

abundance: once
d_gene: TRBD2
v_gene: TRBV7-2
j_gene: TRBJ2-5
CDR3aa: CASSLGGLAGGETQYF
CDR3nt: TGTGCCAGCAGCTTAGGGGGGCTAGCGGGGGGAGAGACCCAGTACTTC

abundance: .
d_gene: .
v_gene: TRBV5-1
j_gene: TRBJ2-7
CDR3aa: CASSLGGRVYEQYF
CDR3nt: TGCGCCAGCAGCTTGGGAGGCAGAGTCTACGAGCAGTACTTC

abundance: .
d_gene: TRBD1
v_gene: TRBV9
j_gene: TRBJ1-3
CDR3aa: CASSPLGGTGDNTIYF
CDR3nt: TGTGCCAGCAGCCCGTTAGGTGGGACAGGGGACAACACCATATATTTT

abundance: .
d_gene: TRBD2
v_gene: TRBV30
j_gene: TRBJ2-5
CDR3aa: CAWRGAGEETQYF
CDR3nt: TGTGCCTGGAGAGGGGCGGGGGAAGAGACCCAGTACTTC

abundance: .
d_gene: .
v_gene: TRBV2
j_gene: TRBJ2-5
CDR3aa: CASSPTPPGAVDF
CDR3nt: TGTGCCAGCAGTCCTACCCCCCCAGGGGCCGTGGACTTC

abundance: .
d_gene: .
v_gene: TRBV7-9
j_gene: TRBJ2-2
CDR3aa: CASSPRANTGELFF
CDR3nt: TGTGCCAGCAGCCCACGGGCCAACACCGGGGAGCTGTTTTTT

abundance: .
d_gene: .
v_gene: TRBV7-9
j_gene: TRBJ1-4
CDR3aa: CASSFDGPNEKLFF
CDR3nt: TGTGCCAGCAGCTTTGACGGCCCTAATGAAAAACTGTTTTTT

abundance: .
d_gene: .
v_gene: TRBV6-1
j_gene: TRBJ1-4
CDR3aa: CASSETPAAGEKLFF
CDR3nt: TGTGCCAGCAGTGAGACGCCGGCGGCAGGAGAAAAACTGTTTTTT

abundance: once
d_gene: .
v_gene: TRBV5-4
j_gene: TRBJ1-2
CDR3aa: CASSQDGHGYGYTF
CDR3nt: TGTGCCAGCAGCCAGGATGGGCACGGCTATGGCTACACCTTC

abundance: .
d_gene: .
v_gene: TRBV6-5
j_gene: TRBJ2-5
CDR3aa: CASSYSGRLETQYF
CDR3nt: TGTGCCAGCAGTTACAGCGGGCGGTTGGAGACCCAGTACTTC

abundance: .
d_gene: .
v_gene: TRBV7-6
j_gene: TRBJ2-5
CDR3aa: CASSLGGATIKTQYF
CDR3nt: TGTGCCAGCAGCCTAGGGGGGGCCACCATTAAGACCCAGTACTTC

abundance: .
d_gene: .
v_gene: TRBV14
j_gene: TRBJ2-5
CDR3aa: CASSRSRGQETQYF
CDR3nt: TGTGCCAGCAGCCGTTCGAGGGGACAAGAGACCCAGTACTTC

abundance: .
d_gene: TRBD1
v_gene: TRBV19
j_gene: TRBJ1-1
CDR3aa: CASTPGTGGSDTEAFF
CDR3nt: TGTGCCAGTACCCCAGGGACAGGGGGATCGGACACTGAAGCTTTCTTT

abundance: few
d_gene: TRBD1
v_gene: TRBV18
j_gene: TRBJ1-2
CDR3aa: CASSPLGQANERYTF
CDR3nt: TGTGCCAGCTCACCACTCGGACAGGCCAACGAGAGGTACACCTTC

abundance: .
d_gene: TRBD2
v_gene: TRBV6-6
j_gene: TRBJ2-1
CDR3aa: CASRDLAGGYNEQFF
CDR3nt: TGTGCCAGCAGGGACCTAGCGGGAGGATATAATGAGCAGTTCTTC

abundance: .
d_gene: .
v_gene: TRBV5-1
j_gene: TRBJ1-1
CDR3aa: CASSLWGGTEAFF
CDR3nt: TGCGCCAGCAGCTTGTGGGGGGGCACTGAAGCTTTCTTT

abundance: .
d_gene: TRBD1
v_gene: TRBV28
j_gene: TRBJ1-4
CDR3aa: CASRRSNSGGLHEKLFF
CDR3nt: TGTGCCAGCAGGAGATCCAATTCAGGGGGGCTTCATGAAAAACTGTTTTTT

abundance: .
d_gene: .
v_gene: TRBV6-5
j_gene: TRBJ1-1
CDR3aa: CATSPLAAKNTEAFF
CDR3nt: TGTGCCACCTCCCCCTTGGCAGCCAAGAACACTGAAGCTTTCTTT

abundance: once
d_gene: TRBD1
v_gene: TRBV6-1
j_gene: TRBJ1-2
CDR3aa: CASSEGDSYGYTF
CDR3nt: TGTGCCAGCAGTGAAGGGGACAGCTATGGCTACACCTTC

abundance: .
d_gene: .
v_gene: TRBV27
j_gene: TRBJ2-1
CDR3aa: CASSTQTGSNEQFF
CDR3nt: TGTGCCAGCAGTACCCAAACAGGCTCCAATGAGCAGTTCTTC

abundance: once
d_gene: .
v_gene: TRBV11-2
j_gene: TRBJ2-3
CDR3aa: CASSPTGGARTDTQYF
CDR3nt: TGTGCCAGCAGCCCGACCGGCGGAGCCCGCACAGATACGCAGTATTTT

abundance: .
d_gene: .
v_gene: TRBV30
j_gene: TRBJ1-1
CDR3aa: CAWTGEAEAFF
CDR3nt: TGTGCCTGGACAGGGGAGGCTGAAGCTTTCTTT

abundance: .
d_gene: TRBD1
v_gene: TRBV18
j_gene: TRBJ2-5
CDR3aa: CASSPPSDQGARETQYF
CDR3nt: TGTGCCAGCTCACCACCGTCTGATCAGGGGGCGAGGGAGACCCAGTACTTC